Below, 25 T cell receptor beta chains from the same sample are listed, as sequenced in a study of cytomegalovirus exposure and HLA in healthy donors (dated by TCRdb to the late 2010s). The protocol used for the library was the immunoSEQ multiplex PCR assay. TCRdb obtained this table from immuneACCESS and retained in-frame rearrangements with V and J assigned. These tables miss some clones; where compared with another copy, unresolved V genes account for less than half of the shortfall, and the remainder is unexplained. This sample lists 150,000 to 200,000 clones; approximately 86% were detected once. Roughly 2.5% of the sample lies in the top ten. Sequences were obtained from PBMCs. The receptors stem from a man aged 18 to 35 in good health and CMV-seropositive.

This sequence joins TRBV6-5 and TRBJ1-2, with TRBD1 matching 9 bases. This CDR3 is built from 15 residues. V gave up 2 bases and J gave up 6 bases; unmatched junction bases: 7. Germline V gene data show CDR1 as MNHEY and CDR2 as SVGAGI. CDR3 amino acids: CASSYLFTGGDGYTF. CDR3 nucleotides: TGTGCCAGCAGTTACCTTTTCACAGGGGGCGATGGCTACACCTTC.

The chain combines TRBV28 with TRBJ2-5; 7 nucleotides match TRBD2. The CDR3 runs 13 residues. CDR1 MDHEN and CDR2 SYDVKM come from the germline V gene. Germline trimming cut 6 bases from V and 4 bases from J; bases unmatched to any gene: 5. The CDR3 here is CASSPGLGETQYF. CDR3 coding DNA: TGTGCCAGCAGCCCCGGACTAGGAGAGACCCAGTACTTC.

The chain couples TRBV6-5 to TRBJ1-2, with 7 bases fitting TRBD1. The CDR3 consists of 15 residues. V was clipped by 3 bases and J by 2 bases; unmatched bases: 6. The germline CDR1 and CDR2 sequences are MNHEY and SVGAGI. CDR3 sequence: CASSYTGVANYGYTF. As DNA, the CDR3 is TGTGCCAGCAGTTATACAGGGGTCGCGAACTATGGCTACACCTTC.

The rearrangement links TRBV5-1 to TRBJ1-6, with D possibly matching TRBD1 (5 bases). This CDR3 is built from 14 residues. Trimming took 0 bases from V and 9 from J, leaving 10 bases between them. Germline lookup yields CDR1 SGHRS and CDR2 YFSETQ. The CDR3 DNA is TGCGCCAGCAGCTTGGAAGGGGCCGGTTCACCCCTCCACTTT. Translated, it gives CASSLEGAGSPLHF.

CDR3 in DNA: TGTGCCAGCAGCTTCGGGACAGGGATGAATTCACCCCTCCACTTT. As protein: CASSFGTGMNSPLHF. The V gene is TRBV11-3, the J gene TRBJ1-6, with 9 bases identical to TRBD1. Germline CDR1 SGHNT, CDR2 YENEEA. V lost 3 bases, J lost 7 bases, and 4 bases stayed unmatched. CDR3 size: 15 residues.

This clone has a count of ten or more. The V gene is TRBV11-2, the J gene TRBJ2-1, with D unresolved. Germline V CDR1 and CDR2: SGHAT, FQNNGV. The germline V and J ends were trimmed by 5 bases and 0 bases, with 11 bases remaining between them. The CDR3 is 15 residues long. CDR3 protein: CASSLYSSSYNEQFF. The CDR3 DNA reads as TGTGCCAGCAGCCTCTACTCAAGCTCCTACAATGAGCAGTTCTTC.

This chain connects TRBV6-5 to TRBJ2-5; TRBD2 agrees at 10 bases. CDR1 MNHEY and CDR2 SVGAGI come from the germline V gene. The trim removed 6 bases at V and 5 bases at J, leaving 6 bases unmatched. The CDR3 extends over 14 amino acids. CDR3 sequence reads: CASRRGLAPETQYF. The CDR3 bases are TGTGCCAGCAGGAGGGGACTAGCGCCGGAGACCCAGTACTTC.

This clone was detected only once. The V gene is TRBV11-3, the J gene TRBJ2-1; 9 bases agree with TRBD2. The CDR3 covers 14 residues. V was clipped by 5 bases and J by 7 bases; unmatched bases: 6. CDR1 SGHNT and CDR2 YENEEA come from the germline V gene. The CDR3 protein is CASSPGTSRNEQFF. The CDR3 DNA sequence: TGTGCCAGCAGCCCGGGGACTAGCCGAAATGAGCAGTTCTTC.

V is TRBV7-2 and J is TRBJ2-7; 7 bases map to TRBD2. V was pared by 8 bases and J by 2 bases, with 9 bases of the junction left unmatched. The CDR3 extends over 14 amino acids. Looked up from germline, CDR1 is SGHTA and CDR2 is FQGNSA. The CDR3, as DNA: TGTGCCAGCCGCCCCTCTAGCGGCACCTACGAGCAGTACTTC. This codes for CASRPSSGTYEQYF. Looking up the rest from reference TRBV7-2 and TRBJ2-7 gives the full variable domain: GAGVSQSPSNKVTEKGKDVELRCDPISGHTALYWYRQSLGQGLEFLIYFQGNSAPDKSGLPSDRFSAERTGGSVSTLTIQRTQQEDSAVYLCASRPSSGTYEQYFGPGTRLTVT.

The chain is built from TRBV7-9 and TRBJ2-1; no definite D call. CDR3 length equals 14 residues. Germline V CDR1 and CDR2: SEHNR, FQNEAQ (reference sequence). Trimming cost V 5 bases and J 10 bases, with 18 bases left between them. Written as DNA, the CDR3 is TGTGCCAGCAGCCCTAGTACCGGCCTCACCGAGCAGTTCTTC. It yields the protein CASSPSTGLTEQFF.

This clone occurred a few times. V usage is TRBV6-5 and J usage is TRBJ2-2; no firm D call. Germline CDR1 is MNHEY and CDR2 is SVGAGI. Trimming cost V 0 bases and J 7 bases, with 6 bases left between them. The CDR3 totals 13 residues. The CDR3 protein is CASSYSTGGELFF. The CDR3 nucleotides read TGTGCCAGCAGTTACTCAACGGGCGGGGAGCTGTTTTTT.

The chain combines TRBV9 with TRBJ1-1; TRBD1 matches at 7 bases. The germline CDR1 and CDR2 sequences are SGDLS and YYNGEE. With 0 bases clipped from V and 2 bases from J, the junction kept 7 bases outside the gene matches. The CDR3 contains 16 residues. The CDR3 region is CASSVGSRDRNTEAFF. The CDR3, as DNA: TGTGCCAGCAGCGTAGGGTCCAGGGACAGAAACACTGAAGCTTTCTTT.

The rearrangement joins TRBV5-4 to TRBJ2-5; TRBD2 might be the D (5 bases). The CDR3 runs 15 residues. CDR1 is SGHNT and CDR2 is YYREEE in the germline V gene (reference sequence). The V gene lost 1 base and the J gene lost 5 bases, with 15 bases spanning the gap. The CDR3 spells CASSLRLGSGETQYF. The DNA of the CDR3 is TGTGCCAGCAGCTTGCGGTTGGGCTCGGGGGAGACCCAGTACTTC.

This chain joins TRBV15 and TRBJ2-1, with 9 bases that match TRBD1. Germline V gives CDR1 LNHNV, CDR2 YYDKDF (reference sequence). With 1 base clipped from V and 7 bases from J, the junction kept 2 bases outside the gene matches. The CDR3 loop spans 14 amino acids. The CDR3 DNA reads TGTGCCACCAGCAGAGGGGGACAGGGTAATGAGCAGTTCTTC. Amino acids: CATSRGGQGNEQFF.

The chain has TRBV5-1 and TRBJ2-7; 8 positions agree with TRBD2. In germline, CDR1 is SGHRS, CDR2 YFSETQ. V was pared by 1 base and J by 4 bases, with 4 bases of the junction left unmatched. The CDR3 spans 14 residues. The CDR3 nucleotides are TGCGCCAGCAGCTTGACTAGCGGATCTTACGAGCAGTACTTC. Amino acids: CASSLTSGSYEQYF. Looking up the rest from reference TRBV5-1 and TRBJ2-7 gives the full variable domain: KAGVTQTPRYLIKTRGQQVTLSCSPISGHRSVSWYQQTPGQGLQFLFEYFSETQRNKGNFPGRFSGRQFSNSRSEMNVSTLELGDSALYLCASSLTSGSYEQYFGPGTRLTVT.

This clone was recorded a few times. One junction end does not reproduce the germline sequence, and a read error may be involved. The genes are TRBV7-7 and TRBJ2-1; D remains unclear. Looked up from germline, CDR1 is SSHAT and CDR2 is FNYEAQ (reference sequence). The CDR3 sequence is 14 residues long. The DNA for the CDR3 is TGTGCTAGCAGCCCTTCGACCAGGTCGGATGAGCAGTTCTTC. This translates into CASSPSTRSDEQFF.

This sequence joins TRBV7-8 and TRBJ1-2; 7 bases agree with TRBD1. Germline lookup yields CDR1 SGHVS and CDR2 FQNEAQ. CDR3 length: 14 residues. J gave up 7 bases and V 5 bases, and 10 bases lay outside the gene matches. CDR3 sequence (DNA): TGTGCCAGCAGCCTTAACAGGGGATACCTTGGCTACACCTTC. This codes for CASSLNRGYLGYTF. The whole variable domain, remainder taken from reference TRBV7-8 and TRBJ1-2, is GAGVSQSPRYKVAKRGQDVALRCDPISGHVSLFWYQQALGQGPEFLTYFQNEAQLDKSGLPSDRFFAERPEGSVSTLKIQRTQQEDSAVYLCASSLNRGYLGYTFGSGTRLTVV.

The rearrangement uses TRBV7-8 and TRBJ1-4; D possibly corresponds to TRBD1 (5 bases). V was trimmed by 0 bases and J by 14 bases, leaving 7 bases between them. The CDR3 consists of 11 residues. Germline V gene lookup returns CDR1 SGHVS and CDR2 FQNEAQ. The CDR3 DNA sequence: TGTGCCAGCAGCTTAGCGGGGGGTCTGTTTTTT. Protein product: CASSLAGGLFF. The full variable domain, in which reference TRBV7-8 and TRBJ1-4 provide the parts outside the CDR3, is GAGVSQSPRYKVAKRGQDVALRCDPISGHVSLFWYQQALGQGPEFLTYFQNEAQLDKSGLPSDRFFAERPEGSVSTLKIQRTQQEDSAVYLCASSLAGGLFFGSGTQLSVL.

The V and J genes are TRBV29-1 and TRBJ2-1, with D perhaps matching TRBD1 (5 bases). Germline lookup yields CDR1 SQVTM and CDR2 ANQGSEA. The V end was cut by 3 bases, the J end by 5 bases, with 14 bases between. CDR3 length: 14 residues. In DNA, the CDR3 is TGCAGCGTTGATTCCCCAGGGCTGGACAATGAGCAGTTCTTC. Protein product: CSVDSPGLDNEQFF.

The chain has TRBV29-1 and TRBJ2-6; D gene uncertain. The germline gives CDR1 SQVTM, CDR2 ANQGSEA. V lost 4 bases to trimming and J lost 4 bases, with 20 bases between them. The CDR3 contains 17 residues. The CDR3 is CSVVWAGGTQGANVLTF. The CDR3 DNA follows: TGCAGCGTTGTTTGGGCAGGTGGAACGCAAGGGGCCAACGTCCTGACTTTC.

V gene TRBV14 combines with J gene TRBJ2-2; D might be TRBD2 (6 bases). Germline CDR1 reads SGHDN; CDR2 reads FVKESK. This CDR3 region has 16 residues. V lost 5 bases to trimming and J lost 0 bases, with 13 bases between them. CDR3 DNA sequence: TGTGCCAGCAGCAGCATGGGGGACTCGAACACCGGGGAGCTGTTTTTT. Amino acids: CASSSMGDSNTGELFF.

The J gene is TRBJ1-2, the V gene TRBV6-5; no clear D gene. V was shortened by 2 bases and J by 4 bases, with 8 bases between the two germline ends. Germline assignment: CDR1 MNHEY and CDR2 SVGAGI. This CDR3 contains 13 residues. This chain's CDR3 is CASSYTVGYGYTF. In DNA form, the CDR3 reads TGTGCCAGCAGTTACACGGTTGGCTATGGCTACACCTTC.

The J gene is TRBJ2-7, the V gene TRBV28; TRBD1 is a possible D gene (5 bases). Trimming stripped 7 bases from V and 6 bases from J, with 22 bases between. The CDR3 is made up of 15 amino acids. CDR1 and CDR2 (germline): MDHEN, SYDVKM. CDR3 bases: TGTGCCAGCATACCGAATGGGGCAGGGCTCCTCGAGCAGTACTTC. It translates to CASIPNGAGLLEQYF.

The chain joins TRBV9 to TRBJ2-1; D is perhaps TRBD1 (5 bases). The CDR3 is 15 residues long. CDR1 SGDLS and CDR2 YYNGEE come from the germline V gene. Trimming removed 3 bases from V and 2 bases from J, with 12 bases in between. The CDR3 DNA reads TGTGCCAGCAGCGCCTGGGGCCGGGCCTACAATGAGCAGTTCTTC. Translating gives CASSAWGRAYNEQFF.

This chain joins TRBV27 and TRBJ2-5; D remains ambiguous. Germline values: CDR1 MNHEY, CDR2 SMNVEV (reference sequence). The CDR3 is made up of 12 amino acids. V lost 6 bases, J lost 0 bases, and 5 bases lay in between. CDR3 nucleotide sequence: TGTGCCAGCAGCCGGGACCAAGAGACCCAGTACTTC. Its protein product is CASSRDQETQYF.